This TCR beta chain was sequenced in a study of blood T cell repertoires in COVID-19. About the study: There were acute and convalescent COVID-19 samples, and they came from the United States, Italy and Spain.

V was shortened by 5 bases and J by 1 base, with 18 bases between the two germline ends. Germline V gene lookup returns CDR1 MDHEN and CDR2 SYDVKM. The CDR3 consists of 16 residues. Libraries were prepared by immunoSEQ multiplex PCR; TCRdb keeps only in-frame clonotypes and omits some of them. The data show a few hundred thousand clones, about four fifths seen once. Material: peripheral blood. The origin of this receptor is a man older than 75 with acute or convalescent COVID-19. The chain recombines TRBV28 with TRBJ2-7; maybe TRBD2 (7 bases). The CDR3 DNA reads as TGTGCCAGCAGTGACGAGGGGGGGCGACTTTCCTACGAGCAGTACTTC. It specifies CASSDEGGRLSYEQYF.